This T cell receptor beta chain was recorded in a study of blood T cell repertoires in COVID-19. Study as a whole: Acute and convalescent COVID-19 specimens originated in the United States, Italy and Spain. PBMCs, B-cell-depleted T cells, or T cells provided the cDNA or gDNA that made up the material.

Under the authors' procedure: Estimates of nucleated cell counts were drawn from the amplification of reference gene primers. TCRdb keeps only in-frame clones here, not all; method: immunoSEQ multiplex PCR. That table supplies the V and J calls and clone size; D and trimming were determined from the DNA. The table records some 60,000 clones, around 90% of them present only once. The CDR3 spans 16 residues. J gave up 5 bases and V 5 bases, and 6 bases lay outside the gene matches. Germline CDR1 and CDR2: LNHDA and SQIVND (reference sequence). Source material: peripheral blood. The sequence derives from an older man with acute or convalescent COVID-19. The V call is TRBV19, the J call TRBJ2-2; 12 bases match TRBD2. CDR3 protein: CASSLSTSGRTGELFF. The CDR3 bases are TGTGCCAGTAGTTTATCGACTAGCGGGAGAACCGGGGAGCTGTTTTTT. The complete variable domain, with remaining parts taken from reference TRBV19 and TRBJ2-2, reads DGGITQSPKYLFRKEGQNVTLSCEQNLNHDAMYWYRQDPGQGLRLIYYSQIVNDFQKGDIAEGYSVSREKKESFPLTVTSAQKNPTAFYLCASSLSTSGRTGELFFGEGSRLTVL.